The rows below give T cell receptor beta chains drawn from one sample of a study of T cells in severe cutaneous drug reactions. One entry per CDR3 protein, without DNA, is what TCRdb gives after re-calling the multiplex PCR reads. This sample's table reports around 6,000 distinct CDR3 sequences. The specimen sequenced was PBMCs. These receptors were collected from a human donor with a severe cutaneous adverse drug reaction. Each CDR3 is given with its conserved first and last residue. Only part of the rows carry a size: once, few, many, or a class if the clone is expanded.

clone_size j_call v_call cdr3_aa
NA TRBJ1-1 TRBV20-1 CSARQEQNTEAFF
NA TRBJ1-5 TRBV15 CATSSNPGQGAFSNQPQHF
large TRBJ1-2 TRBV28 CASSFEGHGYTF
NA TRBJ1-3 TRBV12-3/TRBV12-4 CASRHTRTGAGNTIYF
NA TRBJ2-3 TRBV19 CASSILQGGLDTQYF
medium-sized TRBJ2-1 TRBV6-1 CASSERVQGPYNEQFF
NA TRBJ1-1 TRBV27 CASSQIPGKGNTEAFF
medium-sized TRBJ2-1 TRBV27 CASSPPADRVLYNEQFF
NA TRBJ2-3 TRBV11-2 CASSFIPPSVSSTDTQYF
NA TRBJ2-7 TRBV5-4 CASSFWGSYEQYF
NA TRBJ2-1 TRBV12-3/TRBV12-4 CASSFGGVSYNEQFF
medium-sized TRBJ2-3 TRBV25-1 CATGTGGTTDTQYF
medium-sized TRBJ2-3 TRBV7-2 CASSLRAAETDTQYF
medium-sized TRBJ1-6 TRBV7-6 CASSRGQYNSPLHF
medium-sized TRBJ1-1 TRBV28 CASSLGGLRTEAFF
medium-sized TRBJ1-2 TRBV28 CASSHQQGGGYTF
NA TRBJ1-6 TRBV6-6 CASSYSTGDNSPLHF
NA TRBJ2-1 TRBV19 CASKGGTGGEGVYNEQFF
NA TRBJ1-1 TRBV2 CASIWGGRGLYPPTGTGRTEAFF
NA TRBJ2-2 TRBV2 CASEATGVTGELFF
NA TRBJ2-7 TRBV7-2 CASSLLSGSNYEQYF
medium-sized TRBJ2-6 TRBV6-1 CASSHLPGLEPAGANVLTF
large TRBJ2-3 TRBV27 CATSLGGTDTQYF
NA TRBJ2-7 TRBV6-1 CASKIAGVGYEQYF
NA TRBJ1-3 TRBV18 CASSPLDTLMGNTIYF
NA TRBJ2-5 TRBV5-4 CASSLVAGGMRGETQYF
NA TRBJ2-7 TRBV5-6 CASRGQGVWYEQYF
NA TRBJ1-1 TRBV11-2 CASLEWGDTEAFF
NA TRBJ2-7 TRBV20-1 CSASPGQGAYEQYF
NA TRBJ2-5 TRBV4-1 CASRGAGSSGETQYF
medium-sized TRBJ2-1 TRBV28 CASSFLSRDAEQFF
NA TRBJ2-1 TRBV25-1 CASSEPGTSGNEQFF
NA TRBJ2-3 TRBV13 CASSLPGSPDTQYF
NA TRBJ2-7 TRBV11-2 CASSANRYPYEQYF
medium-sized TRBJ2-3 TRBV28 CASSLLALSTDTQYF
NA TRBJ2-1 TRBV28 CASSLDSSFGVSGPSYNEQFF
NA TRBJ2-1 TRBV3-1 CASSHSGTGARWTEYNEQFF
NA TRBJ2-1 TRBV7-9 CASSSLLAGGTYNEQFF
NA TRBJ2-1 TRBV5-1 CASSLANGSYNEQFF
medium-sized TRBJ1-1 TRBV28 CASSPLQGFDEDTEAFF
NA TRBJ1-1 TRBV4-1 CASSQYDRGLSVEAFF
medium-sized TRBJ1-3 TRBV7-9 CASSFEGNTIYF
NA TRBJ2-1 TRBV19 CASGDNRGPYNEQFF
medium-sized TRBJ1-4 TRBV27 CASSPLTGATNEKLFF
medium-sized TRBJ1-1 TRBV27 CASTSGAFNTEAFF
medium-sized TRBJ1-2 TRBV28 CATSDRVEGGYTF
NA TRBJ2-1 TRBV4-2 CASSQALAGGTDEQFF
medium-sized TRBJ2-1 TRBV12-3/TRBV12-4 CASSPDSDEQFF
medium-sized TRBJ1-6 TRBV2 CASSEARSRGSPLHF
medium-sized TRBJ2-3 TRBV28 CASSRGTGTDTQYF